These T cell receptor beta chains were read from a single sample in a study of technical replicates of blood from a few donors. Sequencing used immunoSEQ multiplex PCR; TCRdb keeps in-frame clones, though not all of them. The repertoire holds 40,000 to 55,000 clones, with around 96% as singletons. The specimen was T cells isolated from PBMCs. These receptors were collected from a human donor in good health. The CDR3 runs from the conserved cysteine through the conserved F or W. The D gene is left open where the match is weak. Rows give clone size only sometimes, using once, few, many, or a class for an expanded clone.

>TRBD2|.|TRBV6-5|TRBJ2-7
CASSRGSLGYEQYF
TGTGCCAGCAGCCGCGGGAGTTTGGGCTACGAGCAGTACTTC
>.|.|TRBV4-1|TRBJ2-1
CASSQDSARNEQFF
TGCGCCAGCAGCCAAGACTCTGCGAGGAATGAGCAGTTCTTC
>.|.|TRBV6-5|TRBJ2-2
CASSYDHRATGELFF
TGTGCCAGCAGTTACGATCACAGGGCCACCGGGGAGCTGTTTTTT
>TRBD1|.|TRBV9|TRBJ2-7
CASSVGTGATYEQYF
TGTGCCAGCAGCGTGGGGACAGGGGCGACCTACGAGCAGTACTTC
>.|.|TRBV4-1|TRBJ2-5
CASSQVQVGETQYF
TGCGCCAGCAGCCAAGTACAGGTTGGAGAGACCCAGTACTTC
>TRBD2|.|TRBV7-9|TRBJ2-1
CASSLRLAGVKEQFF
TGTGCCAGCAGCTTAAGACTAGCGGGAGTCAAGGAGCAGTTCTTC
>TRBD2|.|TRBV2|TRBJ2-7
CASSETSGIPYEQYF
TGTGCCAGCAGTGAAACTAGCGGGATCCCCTACGAGCAGTACTTC
>TRBD1|.|TRBV5-1|TRBJ1-2
CASSPGGLYGYTF
TGCGCCAGCAGTCCAGGGGGCCTCTATGGCTACACCTTC
>TRBD1|.|TRBV9|TRBJ2-7
CASSVEGTGGDEQYF
TGTGCCAGCAGCGTAGAAGGGACAGGGGGCGACGAGCAGTACTTC
>TRBD2|.|TRBV4-3|TRBJ2-7
CASSFWTSGVREQYF
TGCGCCAGCAGCTTTTGGACTAGCGGGGTTAGAGAGCAGTACTTC
>.|.|TRBV19|TRBJ1-1
CASSVTGGASNTEAFF
TGTGCCAGTAGCGTAACTGGGGGGGCCTCCAACACTGAAGCTTTCTTT
>TRBD2|.|TRBV5-4|TRBJ2-1
CASSLEVEREVHNEQFF
TGTGCCAGCAGCTTGGAGGTGGAGCGGGAGGTACACAATGAGCAGTTCTTC
>.|.|TRBV19|TRBJ1-1
CASNYGPGEDNTEAFF
TGTGCCAGTAATTATGGGCCAGGGGAAGACAACACTGAAGCTTTCTTT
>TRBD1|.|TRBV7-9|TRBJ1-3
CASSLEGIFRDRGNTIYF
TGTGCCAGCAGCTTAGAGGGGATTTTCCGGGACAGGGGAAACACCATATATTTT
>.|.|TRBV30|TRBJ1-3
CAWSPSGGNTIYF
TGTGCCTGGAGCCCATCGGGTGGAAACACCATATATTTT
>.|.|TRBV5-1|TRBJ1-5
CASSLTGYSNQPQHF
TGCGCCAGCAGCCTGACAGGTTATAGCAATCAGCCCCAGCATTTT
>TRBD1|.|TRBV5-4|TRBJ2-7
CASLFRGQAYEQYF
TGTGCCAGCCTATTCCGGGGACAGGCCTACGAGCAGTACTTC
>.|.|TRBV6-5|TRBJ2-7
CASSNNDRNEQYF
TGTGCCAGCAGCAATAACGACAGGAACGAGCAGTACTTC
>.|once|TRBV28|TRBJ2-1
CASSQGTEPYNEQFF
TGTGCCAGCAGTCAGGGGACGGAACCCTACAATGAGCAGTTCTTC
>.|few|TRBV20-1|TRBJ1-1
CSASRAFF
TGCAGTGCTTCGAGGGCTTTCTTT
>.|.|TRBV27|TRBJ1-2
CASSSWLTGSYGYTF
TGTGCCAGCAGTTCCTGGCTAACGGGGAGCTATGGCTACACCTTC
>TRBD1|.|TRBV19|TRBJ2-7
CASSMRTGSYEQYF
TGTGCCAGTAGTATGAGGACAGGCTCCTACGAGCAGTACTTC
>.|.|TRBV27|TRBJ1-1
CASIDQAITEAFF
TGTGCCAGTATCGATCAGGCGATCACTGAAGCTTTCTTT
>TRBD1|.|TRBV25-1|TRBJ1-4
CASSDLRGRTNEKLFF
TGTGCCAGCAGTGATCTCAGGGGGCGAACTAATGAAAAACTGTTTTTT
>TRBD2|.|TRBV7-6|TRBJ2-1
CASSRDYYNNEQFF
TGTGCCAGCAGCAGGGACTACTATAACAATGAGCAGTTCTTC
>TRBD2|few|TRBV6-1|TRBJ2-7
CASSASGNPYEQYF
TGTGCCAGCAGCGCCAGCGGGAATCCCTACGAGCAGTACTTC
>TRBD1|.|TRBV6-1|TRBJ1-5
CASSDAGTGELQPQHF
TGTGCCAGCAGTGACGCCGGGACAGGGGAGTTGCAGCCCCAGCATTTT
>.|.|TRBV5-6|TRBJ1-5
CASSLSTWPSNQPQHF
TGTGCCAGCAGCTTGAGTACCTGGCCTAGCAATCAGCCCCAGCATTTT
>.|once|TRBV11-2|TRBJ1-6
CASSLAQGSYNSPLHF
TGTGCCAGCAGCTTAGCACAGGGCTCCTATAATTCACCCCTCCACTTT
>TRBD2|.|TRBV7-2|TRBJ2-3
CASSFSASGNTDTQYF
TGTGCCAGCAGCTTTTCGGCTAGCGGAAACACAGATACGCAGTATTTT
>TRBD2|.|TRBV7-3|TRBJ2-3
CASSRTSGSTDTQYF
TGTGCCAGCAGCCGGACTAGCGGGAGCACAGATACGCAGTATTTT
>.|.|TRBV11-2|TRBJ2-7
CASSLVAGAGVYEQYF
TGTGCCAGCAGCTTAGTGGCCGGGGCAGGGGTCTACGAGCAGTACTTC
>TRBD1|.|TRBV6-5|TRBJ1-4
CASSPGQTEGEKLFF
TGTGCCAGCAGTCCGGGACAGACAGAGGGTGAAAAACTGTTTTTT
>TRBD1|.|TRBV5-1|TRBJ2-1
CASSSTGQEQFF
TGCGCCAGCAGCTCGACAGGGCAAGAGCAGTTCTTC
>.|once|TRBV6-4|TRBJ2-5
CASSRDLQETQYF
TGTGCCAGCAGTCGGGACTTACAAGAGACCCAGTACTTC
>TRBD1|.|TRBV5-1|TRBJ2-7
CASSLGTGLFSYEQYF
TGCGCCAGCAGCTTGGGGACAGGTTTATTCTCCTACGAGCAGTACTTC
>.|.|TRBV11-3|TRBJ2-7
CASSLAGYEQYF
TGTGCCAGCAGCTTGGCAGGCTACGAGCAGTACTTC
>TRBD2|.|TRBV28|TRBJ2-2
CASSIGRPGTSYPNTGELFF
TGTGCCAGCAGTATTGGACGGCCCGGGACTAGCTATCCGAACACCGGGGAGCTGTTTTTT
>.|.|TRBV11-1|TRBJ2-1
CASSLAAPLYNEQFF
TGTGCCAGCAGCTTAGCAGCCCCACTCTACAATGAGCAGTTCTTC
>TRBD1|.|TRBV18|TRBJ1-1
CASSPGQGSTEAFF
TGTGCCAGCTCACCAGGACAGGGTAGCACTGAAGCTTTCTTT
>TRBD1|.|TRBV14|TRBJ1-5
CASSQDLVGQGAKQPQHF
TGTGCCAGCAGCCAAGATCTTGTAGGACAGGGGGCGAAGCAGCCCCAGCATTTT
>TRBD2|.|TRBV2|TRBJ2-3
CASSPSGRVDTQYF
TGTGCCAGCAGCCCAAGCGGGAGGGTAGATACGCAGTATTTT
>TRBD1|.|TRBV19|TRBJ1-2
CASHRDRENYGYTF
TGTGCCAGTCATCGGGACAGGGAGAACTATGGCTACACCTTC
>.|.|TRBV7-3|TRBJ1-1
CASSLTPGTPEAFF
TGTGCCAGCAGCTTAACCCCCGGGACTCCTGAAGCTTTCTTT
>.|.|TRBV6-6|TRBJ1-1
CASSYSGDGTEAFF
TGTGCCAGCAGTTACTCCGGAGACGGCACTGAAGCTTTCTTT
>.|.|TRBV12-2|TRBJ2-3
CASRYSRADTQYF
TGTGCAAGTCGCTACTCTCGCGCAGATACGCAGTATTTT
>TRBD1|.|TRBV10-1|TRBJ1-4
CASQKTGDGKLFF
TGCGCCAGCCAGAAGACAGGGGATGGAAAACTGTTTTTT
>.|.|TRBV28|TRBJ1-1
CASSIGSNTEAFF
TGTGCCAGCAGCATCGGGTCGAACACTGAAGCTTTCTTT
>.|.|TRBV11-2|TRBJ2-7
CASSLDTGSSYEQYF
TGTGCCAGCAGCTTAGATACGGGGTCGTCCTACGAGCAGTACTTC
>TRBD1|.|TRBV14|TRBJ2-7
CASSQVGGQIYEQYF
TGTGCCAGCAGCCAAGTAGGGGGCCAAATCTACGAGCAGTACTTC
>.|.|TRBV6-1|TRBJ1-4
CASLRGPDEKLFF
TGTGCCAGCCTCAGGGGCCCCGATGAAAAACTGTTTTTT
>.|.|TRBV5-6|TRBJ1-2
CASSLVGAANYGYTF
TGTGCCAGCAGCTTAGTTGGGGCGGCTAACTATGGCTACACCTTC
>.|.|TRBV9|TRBJ2-3
CASSVALADTDTQYF
TGTGCCAGCAGCGTAGCCCTTGCAGACACAGATACGCAGTATTTT
>.|once|TRBV12-5|TRBJ1-6
CASGWGNRVSPLHF
TGTGCTAGTGGTTGGGGCAACAGGGTTTCACCCCTCCACTTT
>.|.|TRBV2|TRBJ2-1
CASSEVDFDNEQFF
TGTGCCAGCAGTGAAGTCGACTTCGACAATGAGCAGTTCTTC
>.|.|TRBV7-8|TRBJ1-1
CASSPGLGTEAFF
TGTGCCAGCAGCCCGGGACTGGGAACTGAAGCTTTCTTT
>TRBD1|.|TRBV25-1|TRBJ1-2
CASSGSDRDDYGYTF
TGTGCCAGCAGTGGATCGGACAGGGATGACTATGGCTACACCTTC
>.|.|TRBV19|TRBJ2-7
CASSLTYSNEQYF
TGTGCCAGTAGTCTTACCTACAGTAACGAGCAGTACTTC
>.|.|TRBV19|TRBJ2-3
CASSIAAVSDTQYF
TGTGCCAGTAGTATAGCGGCGGTTTCAGATACGCAGTATTTT
>TRBD1|.|TRBV5-1|TRBJ2-7
CASSFRTGGDYEQYF
TGCGCCAGCAGCTTTAGGACAGGGGGGGATTACGAGCAGTACTTC